This T cell receptor beta chain was documented in a study of identical twins (dated by TCRdb to 2016 to 2018). Describing the broader study: To test whether fetal clonotypes persist, this study deep-sequenced TCR alpha and beta repertoires from monozygotic twins, from unrelated adults of various ages, and from cord blood. To rule out contamination, replicate twin experiments were performed at different times with different library preparation protocols. The full study reports these points: In monozygotic twins, out-of-frame TCR alpha sharing was systematically underestimated by recombination models, although the models agreed with sharing between unrelated individuals. Zero-insertion analyses could be partly confounded by invariant T cells such as MAIT and iNKT, though diverse VJ usage argued against such confounding for most clonotypes. Abundant cord blood beta clonotypes had fewer insertions, young adult naive repertoires showed a similar but weaker trend, and memory repertoires showed no such trend. A weaker excess of twin sharing was found in beta out-of-frame sequences because the signal-to-noise ratio was lowered by fewer shared sequences. Out-of-frame TCR alpha sequences shared between twins showed an excess of low generation-probability sequences compared with coincidental sharing between unrelated individuals. Because the same donors could not be followed over many years, the conclusions relied on cross-sectional statistical analysis.

Every donor in the study was a healthy Caucasian. Miltenyi CD45RO+ enrichment and human naive T-cell isolation kits were used to isolate memory (CD45RO+) and naive T cells from PBMC. Trimming takes 5 bases from V and 2 bases from J, and the germline ends sit 6 bases apart. The CDR3 has 12 amino acids, counting the end cysteine and phenylalanine. The retained sequence is limited to the CDR3, 36 bases, with the frame set at the first base. CDR1 and CDR2 (SGHAT, FQNNGV) derive from the germline V gene. To prepare the library, 5' RACE was applied. Sequencing relied on an Illumina HiSeq 2000. A universal primer binding site was introduced by template switching, and a unique molecular identifier was present in the final cDNA, enabling accurate counting of TCR cDNA molecules. First-strand cDNA for TCR alpha and beta chains was synthesized from specific primers in the conserved constant-segment region. Each cDNA library was double barcoded, with a SMART-Mk sample barcode plus Illumina barcodes, to control for contamination. TruSeq adapter sequences along with Illumina sample barcodes were introduced in two successive PCR steps. The TCR alpha and beta cDNA libraries were sequenced on the Illumina HiSeq platform using custom primers. The source study handled its data this way. Raw reads were processed with MiGEC to extract unique molecular identifiers, and MiXCR was used to determine CDR3 positions. Recombination models were inferred per individual with the repgenHMM and IGoR tools using an EM algorithm. The analysis of shared clonotypes was done with the tcR package in R, with sharing normalized by the product of cloneset sizes. Out-of-frame nonproductive sequences were analyzed to study raw recombination free of thymic and clonal selection effects. The raw public reads went through TCRdb reprocessing: fastp at Q25, MiXCR clone calling, in-frame beta chains kept. Each entry is one CDR3 protein sequence, shown with its most common DNA and genes. V and J calls and clone size were set by TCRdb, not the authors. This sample has roughly 250,000 distinct CDR3 sequences in its table, and over 12% of those were observed once. The ten largest account for under 9.5% of the sample.

This clonotype was counted between two and nine times. The target of this receptor is not known. No base qualities exist here, and no much larger clone lies one base off it. This TCR was recovered from a woman aged 18-30 years in good health. Sequencing was performed on memory (CD45RO+) T cells sorted from blood. In light of the paper, this sample's cell subset or site label describes: CD45RO+ enriched T cells. Rearrangement joined TRBV11-2 to TRBJ2-5; there is no confident call for the D gene. The CDR3 protein: CASSRAQETQYF. The DNA sequence is as follows: TGTGCCAGCAGCCGGGCTCAAGAGACCCAGTACTTC. Full variable domain (CDR3 extended with the reference TRBV11-2 and TRBJ2-5 proteins): EAGVAQSPRYKIIEKRQSVAFWCNPISGHATLYWYQQILGQGPKLLIQFQNNGVVDDSQLPKDRFSAERLKGVDSTLKIQPAKLEDSAVYLCASSRAQETQYFGPGTRLLVL.